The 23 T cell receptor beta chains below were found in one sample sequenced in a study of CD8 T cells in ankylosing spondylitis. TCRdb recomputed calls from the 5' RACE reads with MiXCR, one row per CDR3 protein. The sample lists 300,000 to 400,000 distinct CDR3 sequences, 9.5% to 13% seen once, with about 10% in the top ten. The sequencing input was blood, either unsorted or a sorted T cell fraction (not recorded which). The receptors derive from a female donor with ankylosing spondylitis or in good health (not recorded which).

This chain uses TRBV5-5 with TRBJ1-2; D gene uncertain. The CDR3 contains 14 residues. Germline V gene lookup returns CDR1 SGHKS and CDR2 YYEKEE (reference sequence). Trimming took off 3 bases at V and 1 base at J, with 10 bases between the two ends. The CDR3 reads CASSSEASNYGYTF. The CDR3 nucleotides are TGTGCCAGCAGCTCAGAGGCCAGTAACTATGGCTACACCTTC. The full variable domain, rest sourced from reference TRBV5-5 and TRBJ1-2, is DAGVTQSPTHLIKTRGQQVTLRCSPISGHKSVSWYQQVLGQGPQFIFQYYEKEERGRGNFPDRFSARQFPNYSSELNVNALLLGDSALYLCASSSEASNYGYTFGSGTRLTVV.

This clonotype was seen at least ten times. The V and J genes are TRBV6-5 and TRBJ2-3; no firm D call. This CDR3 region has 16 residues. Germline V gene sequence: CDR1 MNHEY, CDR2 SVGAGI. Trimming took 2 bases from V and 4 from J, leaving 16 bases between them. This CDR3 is CASSYTGSTAADTQYF. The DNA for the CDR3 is TGTGCCAGCAGTTACACTGGTTCTACTGCGGCAGATACGCAGTATTTT.

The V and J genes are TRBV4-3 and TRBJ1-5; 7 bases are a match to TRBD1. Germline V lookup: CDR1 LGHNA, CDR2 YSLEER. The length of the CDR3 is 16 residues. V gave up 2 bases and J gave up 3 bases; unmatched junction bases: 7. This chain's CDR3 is CASSQSPGQHNQPQHF. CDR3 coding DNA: TGCGCCAGCAGCCAATCCCCGGGACAGCACAATCAGCCCCAGCATTTT.

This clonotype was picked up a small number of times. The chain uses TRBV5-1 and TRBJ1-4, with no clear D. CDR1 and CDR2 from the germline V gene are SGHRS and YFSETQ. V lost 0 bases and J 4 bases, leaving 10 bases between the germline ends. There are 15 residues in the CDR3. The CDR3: CASSLEGLGNEKLFF. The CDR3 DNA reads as TGCGCCAGCAGCTTGGAAGGGTTGGGTAATGAAAAACTGTTTTTT.

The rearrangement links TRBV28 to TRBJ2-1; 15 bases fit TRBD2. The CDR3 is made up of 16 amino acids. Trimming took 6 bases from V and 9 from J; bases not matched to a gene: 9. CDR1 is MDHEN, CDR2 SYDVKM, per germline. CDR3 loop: CASSSGLAGGPSEQFF. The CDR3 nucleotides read TGTGCCAGCAGCTCCGGACTAGCGGGAGGGCCCAGTGAGCAGTTCTTC.

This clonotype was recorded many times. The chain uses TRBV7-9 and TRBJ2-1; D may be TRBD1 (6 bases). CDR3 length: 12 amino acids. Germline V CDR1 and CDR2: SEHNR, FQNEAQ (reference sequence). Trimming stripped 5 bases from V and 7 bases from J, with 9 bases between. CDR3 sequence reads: CASSPGQNEQFF. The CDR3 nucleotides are TGTGCCAGCAGCCCAGGACAGAATGAGCAGTTCTTC.

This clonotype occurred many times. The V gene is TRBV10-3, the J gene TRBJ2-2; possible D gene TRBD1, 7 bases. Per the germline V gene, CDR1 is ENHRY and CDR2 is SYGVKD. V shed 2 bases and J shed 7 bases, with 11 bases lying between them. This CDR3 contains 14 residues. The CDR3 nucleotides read TGTGCCATCAGTGAGAGGGGGGACAGCGGGGAGCTGTTTTTT. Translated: CAISERGDSGELFF.

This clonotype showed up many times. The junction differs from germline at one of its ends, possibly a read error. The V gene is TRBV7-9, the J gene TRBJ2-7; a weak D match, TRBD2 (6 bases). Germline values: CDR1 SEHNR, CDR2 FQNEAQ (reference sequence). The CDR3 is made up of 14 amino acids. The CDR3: CASSFGTVSSEQYF. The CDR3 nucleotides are TGTGCCAGCAGCTTTGGGACTGTCTCCTCCGAGCAGTACTTC.

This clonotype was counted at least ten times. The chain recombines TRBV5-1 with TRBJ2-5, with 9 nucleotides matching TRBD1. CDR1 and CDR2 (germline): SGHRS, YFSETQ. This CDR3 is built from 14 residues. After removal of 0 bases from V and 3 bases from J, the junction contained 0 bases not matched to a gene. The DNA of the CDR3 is TGCGCCAGCAGCTTGGGACAGGGGGAAGAGACCCAGTACTTC. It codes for CASSLGQGEETQYF.

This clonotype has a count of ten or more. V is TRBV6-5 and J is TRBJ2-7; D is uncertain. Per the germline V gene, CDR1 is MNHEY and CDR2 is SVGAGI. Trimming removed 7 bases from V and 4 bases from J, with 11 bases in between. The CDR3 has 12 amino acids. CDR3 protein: CASTNNQYEQYF. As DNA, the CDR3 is TGTGCCAGCACTAACAATCAGTACGAGCAGTACTTC.

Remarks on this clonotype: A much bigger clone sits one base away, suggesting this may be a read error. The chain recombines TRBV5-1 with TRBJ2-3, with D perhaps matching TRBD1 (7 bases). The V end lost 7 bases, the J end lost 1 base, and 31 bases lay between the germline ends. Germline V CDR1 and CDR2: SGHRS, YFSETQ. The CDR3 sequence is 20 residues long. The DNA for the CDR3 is TGCGCCAGCGGCTCCCGGCCGGTCGGGACAGCCTGGAGGGGCACAGATACGCAGTATTTT. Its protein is CASGSRPVGTAWRGTDTQYF.

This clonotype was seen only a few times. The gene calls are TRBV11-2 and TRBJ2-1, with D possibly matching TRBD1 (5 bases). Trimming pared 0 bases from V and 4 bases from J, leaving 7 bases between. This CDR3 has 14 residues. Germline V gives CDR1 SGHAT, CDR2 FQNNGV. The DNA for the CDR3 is TGTGCCAGCAGCTTAGACCGACAGTACAATGAGCAGTTCTTC. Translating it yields CASSLDRQYNEQFF. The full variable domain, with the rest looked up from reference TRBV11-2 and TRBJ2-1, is EAGVAQSPRYKIIEKRQSVAFWCNPISGHATLYWYQQILGQGPKLLIQFQNNGVVDDSQLPKDRFSAERLKGVDSTLKIQPAKLEDSAVYLCASSLDRQYNEQFFGPGTRLTVL.

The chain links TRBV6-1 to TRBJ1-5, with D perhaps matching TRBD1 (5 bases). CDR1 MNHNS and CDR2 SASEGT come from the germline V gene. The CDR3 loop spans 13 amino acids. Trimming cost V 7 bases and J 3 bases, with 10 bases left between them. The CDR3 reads CASTGTHNQPQHF. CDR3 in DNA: TGTGCCAGCACCGGGACCCACAATCAGCCCCAGCATTTT.

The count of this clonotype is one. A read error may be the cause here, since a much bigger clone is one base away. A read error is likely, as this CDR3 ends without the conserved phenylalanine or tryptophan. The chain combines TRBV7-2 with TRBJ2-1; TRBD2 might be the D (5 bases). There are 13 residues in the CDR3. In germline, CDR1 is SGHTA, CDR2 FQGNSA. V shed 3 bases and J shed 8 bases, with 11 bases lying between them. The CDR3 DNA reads TGTGCCAGCAGCTTGGCTAGCCGCCATGAGCAGTTCTTA. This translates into CASSLASRHEQFL.

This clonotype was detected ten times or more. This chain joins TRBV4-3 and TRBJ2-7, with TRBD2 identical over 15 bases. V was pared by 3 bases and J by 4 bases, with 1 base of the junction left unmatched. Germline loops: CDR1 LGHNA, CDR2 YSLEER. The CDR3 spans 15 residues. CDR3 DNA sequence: TGCGCCAGCAGCCAGGGACTAGCGGGAGGTTACGAGCAGTACTTC. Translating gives CASSQGLAGGYEQYF.

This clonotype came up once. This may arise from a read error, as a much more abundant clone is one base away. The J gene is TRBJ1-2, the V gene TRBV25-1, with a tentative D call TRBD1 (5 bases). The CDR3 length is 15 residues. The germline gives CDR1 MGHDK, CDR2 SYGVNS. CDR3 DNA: TGTGCCATCAGTGAATATCGGGAGGGAAGGGGTGGCTACACCTTC. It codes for CAISEYREGRGGYTF.

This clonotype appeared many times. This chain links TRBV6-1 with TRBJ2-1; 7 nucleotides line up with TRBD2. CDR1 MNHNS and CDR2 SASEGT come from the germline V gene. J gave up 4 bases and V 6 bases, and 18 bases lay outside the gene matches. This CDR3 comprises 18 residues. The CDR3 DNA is TGTGCCAGCAGCTCCCGGTCTAGCGGAACGGGGGTATACAATGAGCAGTTCTTC. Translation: CASSSRSSGTGVYNEQFF.

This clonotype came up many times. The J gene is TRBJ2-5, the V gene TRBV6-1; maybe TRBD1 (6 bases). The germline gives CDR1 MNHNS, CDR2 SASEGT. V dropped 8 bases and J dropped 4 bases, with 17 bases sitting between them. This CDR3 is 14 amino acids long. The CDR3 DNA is TGTGCCAGCGGTCAGTCAGGGGAAGGAGAGACCCAGTACTTC. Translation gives CASGQSGEGETQYF.

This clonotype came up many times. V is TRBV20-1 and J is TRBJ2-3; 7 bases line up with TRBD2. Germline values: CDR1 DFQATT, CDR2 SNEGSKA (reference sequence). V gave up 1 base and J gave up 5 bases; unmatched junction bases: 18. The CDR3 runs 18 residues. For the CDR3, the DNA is TGCAGTGCTAGAGGACTGATGGCTAGCGGATTTTCAGAAGATACGCAGTATTTT. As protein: CSARGLMASGFSEDTQYF.

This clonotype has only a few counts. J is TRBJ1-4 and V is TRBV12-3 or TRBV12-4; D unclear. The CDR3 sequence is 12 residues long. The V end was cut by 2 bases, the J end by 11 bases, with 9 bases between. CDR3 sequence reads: CASSLHVAKLFF. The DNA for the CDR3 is TGTGCCAGCAGTTTACATGTGGCGAAACTGTTTTTT.

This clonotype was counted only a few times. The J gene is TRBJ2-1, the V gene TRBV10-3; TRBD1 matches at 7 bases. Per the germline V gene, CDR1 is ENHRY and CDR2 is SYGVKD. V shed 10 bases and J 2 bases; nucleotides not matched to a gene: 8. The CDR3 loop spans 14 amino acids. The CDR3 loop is CATYRDSTYNEQFF. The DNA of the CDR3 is TGTGCCACATATCGGGACAGCACCTACAATGAGCAGTTCTTC.

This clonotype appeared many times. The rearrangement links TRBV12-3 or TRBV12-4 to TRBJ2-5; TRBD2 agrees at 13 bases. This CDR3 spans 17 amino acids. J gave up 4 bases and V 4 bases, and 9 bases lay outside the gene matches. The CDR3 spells CASSSWTSGSGGETQYF. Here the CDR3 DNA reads TGTGCCAGCAGTTCCTGGACTAGCGGGAGTGGGGGAGAGACCCAGTACTTC.

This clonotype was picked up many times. The CDR3 DNA follows: TGCAGTGCTCCCTGGGTAGCTGAAAACATTCAGTACTTC. Residues: CSAPWVAENIQYF. The genes are TRBV20-1 and TRBJ2-4; no reliable D call. Per germline, CDR1 DFQATT and CDR2 SNEGSKA (reference sequence). The CDR3 contains 13 residues. Trimming pared 5 bases from V and 5 bases from J, leaving 13 bases between.